In this sample, the clone carrying this T cell receptor (beta chain) turned up a few times. The target antigen is unknown. This entry belongs to a study of T cell repertoires in cytomegalovirus infection. Whole-study context: Both a matching HLA type and CMV infection were indicated by public TCR beta signatures.

TCRdb redid the calling of the reads with MiXCR, one entry per CDR3 protein. The data hold 200,000 or so distinct CDR3 sequences, with roughly 28% observed a single time. V trimming: 6 bases; J trimming: 2 bases; junction bases outside the gene matches: 6. The length of the CDR3 is 15 residues. Study-level results: Dominating the ex vivo response were TCR beta clonotypes that were CMV-specific and HLA-C-restricted. Identification of carriers of CMV plus the relevant HLA was performed using cumulative public TCR beta family frequency.

Material: PBMCs. The V and J genes are TRBV12-3 or TRBV12-4 and TRBJ1-5; 8 positions agree with TRBD1. This receptor was obtained from a human donor in good health (CMV status not recorded). Some clones in this sample may be carry-over from other donors' samples. CDR3 bases: TGTGCCAGCAGCGGACAGGGAGATGGCAATCAGCCCCAGCATTTT. Translated: CASSGQGDGNQPQHF.